Presented here are 32 T cell receptor beta chains from one specimen sequenced in a study of PD-L1 blockade in urothelial cancer. The method was immunoSEQ multiplex PCR; TCRdb's version includes in-frame clones alone and lacks a portion of them. The sample contains tens of thousands of clones, roughly 80% of which appear only once. Time point meaning: pretreatment peripheral blood. Sequenced here: PBMCs, sampled around atezolizumab (anti-PD-L1) treatment. These receptors all come from a man aged 40-49 years with urothelial cancer.

The chain couples TRBV28 to TRBJ2-7; D perhaps matches TRBD1 (5 bases). The germline V gene has CDR1 MDHEN and CDR2 SYDVKM. V gave up 4 bases and J gave up 2 bases, with 15 bases separating them. The CDR3 runs to 15 residues. CDR3 region: CASSSPRQIPYEQYF. The CDR3 coding sequence is TGTGCCAGCAGTTCCCCGAGACAGATCCCCTACGAGCAGTACTTC.

This chain links TRBV9 with TRBJ2-3; 8 bases fit TRBD2. This CDR3 is 16 amino acids long. Germline CDR1 is SGDLS and CDR2 is YYNGEE. The J segment lost 7 bases and the V segment lost 3 bases, leaving 13 bases of the junction unmatched. DNA of the CDR3: TGTGCCAGCAGCGGGACTAGCCCGCTTGCCTCTCATACGCAGTATTTT. Its translation: CASSGTSPLASHTQYF. The variable domain in full, with the rest retrieved from reference TRBV9 and TRBJ2-3, is DSGVTQTPKHLITATGQRVTLRCSPRSGDLSVYWYQQSLDQGLQFLIQYYNGEERAKGNILERFSAQQFPDLHSELNLSSLELGDSALYFCASSGTSPLASHTQYFGPGTRLTVL.

The chain has TRBV5-1 and TRBJ2-1; D is ambiguous. Trimming pared 0 bases from V and 6 bases from J, leaving 10 bases between. This CDR3 has 14 residues. Germline CDR1 and CDR2: SGHRS and YFSETQ. CDR3 residues: CASSLAQSFNEQFF. In DNA form, the CDR3 reads TGCGCCAGCAGCTTGGCCCAGTCTTTCAATGAGCAGTTCTTC.

Turning to this clone: The identical CDR3 is also encoded by other nucleotide sequences in the sample. The rearrangement links TRBV19 to TRBJ2-7; 8 bases are shared with TRBD1. Germline CDR1 is LNHDA and CDR2 is SQIVND (reference sequence). The CDR3 is 14 residues long. After removal of 5 bases from V and 1 base from J, the junction contained 4 bases not matched to a gene. The CDR3 is CASSLTGGSYEQYF. The CDR3, as DNA: TGTGCCAGTAGTCTCACAGGGGGTTCCTACGAGCAGTACTTC.

The CDR3 loop is CASGGSGTSTDTQYF. CDR3 coding DNA: TGTGCCAGCGGGGGTAGCGGGACTAGCACAGATACGCAGTATTTT. The chain employs TRBV6-1 and TRBJ2-3; TRBD2 matches at 8 bases. The CDR3 runs to 15 residues. Germline V gene lookup returns CDR1 MNHNS and CDR2 SASEGT. The V gene end was trimmed by 8 bases and the J gene end by 0 bases; junction bases not matched to a gene: 7.

The chain couples TRBV28 to TRBJ1-2; D gene unclear. The V gene lost 1 base and the J gene lost 7 bases, with 4 bases spanning the gap. CDR1 and CDR2 (germline): MDHEN, SYDVKM. This CDR3 spans 11 amino acids. Written as DNA, the CDR3 is TGTGCCAGCAGTTTATATCGTGGCTACACCTTC. Amino acids: CASSLYRGYTF.

The chain employs TRBV6-6 and TRBJ2-1, with 7 nucleotides matching TRBD2. V dropped 7 bases and J dropped 7; count of bases not matched to a gene: 10. The CDR3 spans 14 residues. From germline, CDR1 is MNHNY and CDR2 SVGAGI (reference sequence). CDR3 DNA: TGTGCCAGCAATGGGAGGGAGGGCCGGAATGAGCAGTTCTTC. It yields the protein CASNGREGRNEQFF.

The genes are TRBV5-1 and TRBJ1-4, with a possible D match to TRBD1 (5 bases). This CDR3 has 16 amino acids. With 3 bases removed from V and 7 bases from J, the gap between germline ends came to 19 bases. CDR1 is SGHRS and CDR2 is YFSETQ in the germline V gene. Here the CDR3 DNA reads TGCGCCAGCAGCTGGGGCGAGCGTAAGGGAACTGAAAAACTGTTTTTT. Translation gives CASSWGERKGTEKLFF. The full variable domain, its missing parts supplied by reference TRBV5-1 and TRBJ1-4, is KAGVTQTPRYLIKTRGQQVTLSCSPISGHRSVSWYQQTPGQGLQFLFEYFSETQRNKGNFPGRFSGRQFSNSRSEMNVSTLELGDSALYLCASSWGERKGTEKLFFGSGTQLSVL.

The chain is built from TRBV29-1 and TRBJ2-2, with TRBD2 matching over 9 bases. This CDR3 has 13 amino acids. Germline CDR1 is SQVTM and CDR2 is ANQGSEA. The V gene end was trimmed by 8 bases and the J gene end by 5 bases; junction bases not matched to a gene: 6. CDR3 protein: CSTTAGGTGELFF. CDR3 coding DNA: TGCAGCACAACTGCGGGGGGGACCGGGGAGCTGTTTTTT.

With respect to this clone: The junction departs from germline at one end; a sequencing error may be responsible. The chain recombines TRBV18 with TRBJ1-1; D is undetermined. This CDR3 is built from 13 residues. Germline-derived CDR1 and CDR2 are KGHSH and LQKENI. The CDR3 DNA sequence: TGTGCCAGCTCACTTAAACAAGGCGGGCTGTTCTTTTTT. Its translation is CASSLKQGGLFFF.

V and J are TRBV30 and TRBJ2-7, with 10 bases fitting TRBD2. This CDR3 comprises 15 residues. The germline V gene encodes CDR1 GTSNPN and CDR2 SVGIG (reference sequence). The trim removed 0 bases at V and 7 bases at J, leaving 9 bases unmatched. This CDR3 reads CAWSVRLAGVQEQYF. The CDR3 DNA follows: TGTGCCTGGAGTGTAAGGCTAGCGGGAGTTCAAGAGCAGTACTTC. The full variable domain, its missing parts supplied by reference TRBV30 and TRBJ2-7, is SQTIHQWPATLVQPVGSPLSLECTVEGTSNPNLYWYRQAAGRGLQLLFYSVGIGQISSEVPQNLSASRPQDRQFILSSKKLLLSDSGFYLCAWSVRLAGVQEQYFGPGTRLTVT.

The chain has TRBV2 and TRBJ2-2, with a possible D match to TRBD2 (5 bases). Looked up from germline, CDR1 is SNHLY and CDR2 is FYNNEI. The CDR3 is 14 residues long. V lost 7 bases to trimming and J lost 4 bases, with 13 bases between them. The CDR3 spells CASTRSRGTGELFF. Here the CDR3 DNA reads TGTGCCAGCACCAGAAGTCGGGGCACCGGGGAGCTGTTTTTT.

Turning to this clone: Because the CDR3's place on the DNA is in doubt, the DNA is left out and the CDR3 is given as listed by TCRdb. The chain recombines TRBV19 with TRBJ2-6; the table assigns TRBD1, which was not confirmed against the DNA. The germline gives CDR1 LNHDA, CDR2 SQIVND (reference sequence). The CDR3 spans 15 residues, counting both ends. CDR3 sequence: CASTDSSSGANVLTF.

The genes are TRBV5-1 and TRBJ2-7; D is ambiguous. Germline loops: CDR1 SGHRS, CDR2 YFSETQ. The CDR3 is 14 amino acids. V shed 0 bases and J shed 2 bases, with 9 bases lying between them. CDR3 residues: CASSLGALTYEQYF. CDR3 bases: TGCGCCAGCAGCTTGGGGGCCTTAACCTACGAGCAGTACTTC. The whole variable domain, filled in from reference TRBV5-1 and TRBJ2-7, reads KAGVTQTPRYLIKTRGQQVTLSCSPISGHRSVSWYQQTPGQGLQFLFEYFSETQRNKGNFPGRFSGRQFSNSRSEMNVSTLELGDSALYLCASSLGALTYEQYFGPGTRLTVT.

The rearrangement joins TRBV7-2 to TRBJ2-3; TRBD1 agrees at 10 bases. The length of the CDR3 is 16 residues. With 1 base clipped from V and 6 bases from J, the junction kept 7 bases outside the gene matches. Germline CDR1 SGHTA, CDR2 FQGNSA. The DNA for the CDR3 is TGTGCCAGCAGCTTAGGGGGACAGGGGCCTCGGGATACGCAGTATTTT. This translates into CASSLGGQGPRDTQYF.

This chain connects TRBV18 to TRBJ1-2, with a possible D match to TRBD1 (5 bases). Germline CDR1 and CDR2: KGHSH and LQKENI. This CDR3 is built from 14 residues. Trimming took 3 bases from V and 3 from J, leaving 11 bases between them. The DNA for the CDR3 is TGTGCCAGCTCACCTGGGGGGTCGTACTATGGCTACACCTTC. It translates to CASSPGGSYYGYTF.

This chain links TRBV10-2 with TRBJ1-3; no clear D gene. This CDR3 region has 14 residues. CDR1 and CDR2 (germline): WSHSY, SAAADI. Trimming left V 10 bases short and J 4 bases short, with 17 bases between. In DNA form, the CDR3 reads TGCGCCACCGCCGGAGAACCCCCCGGAAACACCATATATTTT. Translating gives CATAGEPPGNTIYF.

This clone was detected only a few times. The chain has TRBV9 and TRBJ1-2; weak D call: TRBD1 (6 bases). The CDR3 covers 12 residues. The germline gives CDR1 SGDLS, CDR2 YYNGEE. The V gene lost 4 bases and the J gene lost 4 bases, with 8 bases spanning the gap. The CDR3 sequence is CASSSQGYGYTF. DNA of the CDR3: TGTGCCAGCAGCTCACAGGGCTATGGCTACACCTTC.

The rearrangement joins TRBV2 to TRBJ1-2; 9 bases line up with TRBD1. This CDR3 has 13 residues. Germline CDR1 is SNHLY and CDR2 is FYNNEI. V shed 10 bases, J shed 2 bases, and the junction held 5 bases outside the gene matches. This CDR3 is CAMAGTGNYGYTF. The CDR3 coding sequence is TGTGCCATGGCCGGGACAGGGAACTATGGCTACACCTTC.

In its sample, this clone was seen once. The rearrangement joins TRBV19 to TRBJ2-1; the match to TRBD2 covers 7 bases. The CDR3 spans 17 residues. V shed 3 bases, J shed 5 bases, and the junction held 13 bases outside the gene matches. CDR1 is LNHDA and CDR2 is SQIVND in the germline V gene (reference sequence). CDR3 in amino acids: CASSIAGVGGKHNEQFF. The CDR3 DNA follows: TGTGCCAGTAGTATTGCGGGAGTCGGGGGGAAACACAATGAGCAGTTCTTC.

V usage is TRBV6-5 and J usage is TRBJ2-1; 9 bases match TRBD1. The length of the CDR3 is 15 residues. The germline V gene has CDR1 MNHEY and CDR2 SVGAGI. The trim removed 6 bases at V and 4 bases at J, leaving 7 bases unmatched. This CDR3 is CASRSDRGGYNEQFF. As DNA, the CDR3 is TGTGCCAGCAGGTCGGACAGGGGCGGTTACAATGAGCAGTTCTTC.

The chain uses TRBV28 and TRBJ1-2, with TRBD1 matching 7 bases. This CDR3 comprises 16 residues. Unmatched junction bases numbered 15, after V lost 8 bases and J lost 3 bases. Germline V gene data show CDR1 as MDHEN and CDR2 as SYDVKM. CDR3 in DNA: TGTGCCAGCGGACTACGACAGGGCCCGAAAGACTATGGCTACACCTTC. This sequence encodes CASGLRQGPKDYGYTF.

To note about this clone: Mismatch with germline at one junction end may stem from a read error. The rearrangement joins TRBV11-3 to TRBJ2-7, with D maybe TRBD1 (5 bases). Per germline, CDR1 SGHNT and CDR2 YENEEA. CDR3 length: 14 residues. CDR3 sequence: CARSSPGPRYEQYF. Written as DNA, the CDR3 is TGTGCCAGGAGCTCTCCAGGGCCTCGCTACGAGCAGTACTTC.

This clone has just one count. V usage is TRBV9 and J usage is TRBJ1-2; 10 bases map to TRBD1. CDR3 length: 17 amino acids. Germline V gene data show CDR1 as SGDLS and CDR2 as YYNGEE. With V trimmed by 4 bases and J by 8 bases, 17 bases remained unmatched. The CDR3, as DNA: TGTGCCAGCAGCTCCTTGGGACAGGGGAGAGGGCACCACGGCTACACCTTC. It is translated as CASSSLGQGRGHHGYTF.

V usage is TRBV30 and J usage is TRBJ2-1; a weak D match, TRBD2 (5 bases). The germline CDR1 and CDR2 sequences are GTSNPN and SVGIG (reference sequence). The ends were cut back, 4 bases at V and 5 bases at J, with 9 bases in the middle. The CDR3 totals 12 residues. CDR3 sequence reads: CAWKRLNNEQFF. In DNA form, the CDR3 reads TGTGCCTGGAAACGACTAAACAATGAGCAGTTCTTC.

The chain uses TRBV18 and TRBJ2-1; D call uncertain. The CDR3 extends over 11 amino acids. CDR1 and CDR2 from the germline V gene are KGHSH and LQKENI. V dropped 4 bases and J dropped 6 bases, with 4 bases sitting between them. The CDR3, as DNA: TGTGCCAGCTCACTGAGCAATGAGCAGTTCTTC. Residues: CASSLSNEQFF.

The J gene is TRBJ2-2, the V gene TRBV5-1; possibly TRBD2 for D (5 bases). This CDR3 contains 13 residues. Germline V gives CDR1 SGHRS, CDR2 YFSETQ. V lost 6 bases, J lost 5 bases, and 11 bases lay in between. The CDR3 nucleotides are TGCGCCAGCACCGGGGTATTGACCGGGGAGCTGTTTTTT. Protein sequence: CASTGVLTGELFF.

The V call is TRBV7-2, the J call TRBJ2-6; D remains unclear. Germline assignment: CDR1 SGHTA and CDR2 FQGNSA. V dropped 5 bases and J dropped 0 bases, with 8 bases sitting between them. The CDR3 loop spans 15 amino acids. The CDR3: CASSTKTSGANVLTF. The CDR3 DNA reads as TGTGCCAGCAGCACTAAGACCTCTGGGGCCAACGTCCTGACTTTC.

V usage is TRBV28 and J usage is TRBJ2-2, with 7 bases fitting TRBD2. The CDR3 loop spans 16 amino acids. V lost 9 bases to trimming and J lost 0 bases; unmatched junction nucleotides: 10. Germline loops: CDR1 MDHEN, CDR2 SYDVKM. The CDR3 nucleotides read TGTGCCAGGCGCTCCACGGGACTACCGAACACCGGGGAGCTGTTTTTT. Amino acid sequence: CARRSTGLPNTGELFF.

The V call is TRBV10-1, the J call TRBJ1-1; weak D call: TRBD1 (5 bases). The V end lost 3 bases, the J end lost 5 bases, and 13 bases lay between the germline ends. CDR1 is WNHNN and CDR2 is SYGVQD in the germline V gene (reference sequence). The CDR3 is 14 amino acids. CDR3 sequence (DNA): TGCGCCAGCAGTGATCAGGGAGGGAATACTGAAGCTTTCTTT. It encodes CASSDQGGNTEAFF.

In this sample, this clone turned up a few times. This chain joins TRBV11-1 and TRBJ1-2, with TRBD1 as a possible D gene (5 bases). V was trimmed by 5 bases and J by 5 bases, leaving 15 bases between them. This CDR3 comprises 14 residues. CDR1 and CDR2 from the germline V gene are SGHAT and FQDESV (reference sequence). CDR3 in DNA: TGTGCCAGCAGCCCAGGGTCAGGGTCTTATGGCTACACCTTC. Protein: CASSPGSGSYGYTF.

The chain has TRBV27 and TRBJ2-5, with TRBD2 matching 10 bases. Germline lookup yields CDR1 MNHEY and CDR2 SMNVEV (reference sequence). This CDR3 comprises 15 residues. J gave up 5 bases and V 6 bases, and 9 bases lay outside the gene matches. CDR3 DNA sequence: TGTGCCAGCAGCCAAGCGGGAGGGATAAGGGAGACCCAGTACTTC. It is translated as CASSQAGGIRETQYF.